This T cell receptor (beta chain) was captured in a study of control samples from healthy donors and cancer patients. Germline V gene lookup returns CDR1 LGHNA and CDR2 YSLEER. Trimming shortened V by 4 bases and J by 4 bases, and 11 bases separated the two germline ends. The CDR3 covers 14 residues. TCRdb keeps only in-frame clones here, not all; method: immunoSEQ multiplex PCR. The sample lists roughly 120,000 clones; around nine tenths were seen once. This clonotype originated in a woman aged 50 to 60 in good health. Sequencing used blood. The chain links TRBV4-3 to TRBJ2-1; D gene ambiguous. CDR3 DNA sequence: TGCGCCAGCAGCCCAGGCACGGCTTACAATGAGCAGTTCTTC. Translated: CASSPGTAYNEQFF.